A selection of T cell receptor beta chains follows, all from one sample in a study of T cells in Graves' hyperthyroidism and ophthalmopathy. MiXCR, run by TCRdb on the multiplex PCR reads, gives a single entry per CDR3 protein. The repertoire holds about 290,000 distinct CDR3 sequences, with about 19% as singletons. Sequencing was done on a sample of blood. The receptors originated from a man in his forties or fifties with Graves' ophthalmopathy. The CDR3 runs from the conserved cysteine through the conserved F or W. Each record gives: J gene, D gene, V gene, clone size, CDR3 protein, CDR3 DNA. The D gene is left open where the match is weak. Not every row has a clone size; where given, it reads once, few, many or a size class.

J gene: TRBJ1-1; D gene: NA; V gene: TRBV5-1; clone size: NA; CDR3 protein: CASSYEGRDTEAFF; CDR3 DNA: TGCGCCAGCAGCTACGAGGGAAGGGACACTGAAGCTTTCTTT
J gene: TRBJ2-2; D gene: NA; V gene: TRBV18; clone size: NA; CDR3 protein: CASSSNGPTNTGELFF; CDR3 DNA: TGTGCCAGCTCCTCTAACGGACCTACGAACACCGGGGAGCTGTTTTTT
J gene: TRBJ2-1; D gene: NA; V gene: TRBV6-2/TRBV6-3; clone size: NA; CDR3 protein: CASKGQTYNEQFF; CDR3 DNA: TGTGCCAGCAAAGGACAGACCTACAATGAGCAGTTCTTC
J gene: TRBJ2-1; D gene: TRBD1; V gene: TRBV11-2; clone size: many; CDR3 protein: CASSLGGRGRDEQFF; CDR3 DNA: TGTGCCAGCAGCTTAGGTGGCAGGGGGCGCGATGAGCAGTTCTTC
J gene: TRBJ2-1; D gene: NA; V gene: TRBV11-3; clone size: few; CDR3 protein: CASSFGTGSLGEQFF; CDR3 DNA: TGTGCCAGCAGCTTTGGAACAGGGAGTTTAGGGGAGCAGTTCTTC
J gene: TRBJ2-1; D gene: NA; V gene: TRBV24-1; clone size: NA; CDR3 protein: CASNAEKTSYNEQFF; CDR3 DNA: TGTGCCTCGAATGCGGAAAAGACTTCCTACAATGAGCAGTTCTTC
J gene: TRBJ1-4; D gene: TRBD1; V gene: TRBV29-1; clone size: NA; CDR3 protein: CSVRDRTEKLFF; CDR3 DNA: TGCTCGGTGAGGGACAGAACAGAAAAACTGTTTTTT
J gene: TRBJ2-1; D gene: TRBD2; V gene: TRBV2; clone size: many; CDR3 protein: CASSPGGWGTYNEQFF; CDR3 DNA: TGTGCCAGCAGCCCGGGGGGTTGGGGGACCTACAATGAGCAGTTCTTC
J gene: TRBJ1-1; D gene: NA; V gene: TRBV29-1; clone size: once; CDR3 protein: CSVRQQLNTEAFF; CDR3 DNA: TGCAGCGTCCGACAACAGCTGAACACTGAAGCTTTCTTT
J gene: TRBJ1-2; D gene: NA; V gene: TRBV5-1; clone size: many; CDR3 protein: CASSLQEGMPYGYTF; CDR3 DNA: TGCGCCAGCAGCCTCCAGGAGGGCATGCCCTATGGCTACACCTTC
J gene: TRBJ2-3; D gene: NA; V gene: TRBV20-1; clone size: many; CDR3 protein: CSAGSVDTQYF; CDR3 DNA: TGCAGTGCTGGGTCTGTGGATACGCAGTATTTT
J gene: TRBJ2-7; D gene: NA; V gene: TRBV30; clone size: many; CDR3 protein: CAWSSQGTDEQYF; CDR3 DNA: TGTGCCTGGAGTTCGCAGGGTACTGACGAGCAGTACTTC
J gene: TRBJ2-1; D gene: NA; V gene: TRBV5-1; clone size: many; CDR3 protein: CASRASFGNEQFF; CDR3 DNA: TGCGCCAGCCGGGCTAGTTTCGGCAATGAGCAGTTCTTC
J gene: TRBJ2-1; D gene: NA; V gene: TRBV5-1; clone size: NA; CDR3 protein: CASSTHYRSDEQFF; CDR3 DNA: TGCGCCAGCAGCACACACTATAGGTCGGATGAGCAGTTCTTC
J gene: TRBJ2-1; D gene: TRBD1; V gene: TRBV20-1; clone size: few; CDR3 protein: CSAGRTGLNEQFF; CDR3 DNA: TGCAGTGCTGGAAGGACAGGACTCAATGAGCAGTTCTTC
J gene: TRBJ2-5; D gene: TRBD2; V gene: TRBV14; clone size: NA; CDR3 protein: CASSHPSGAQETQYF; CDR3 DNA: TGTGCCAGCAGCCATCCTAGCGGGGCCCAAGAGACCCAGTACTTC
J gene: TRBJ2-1; D gene: NA; V gene: TRBV24-1; clone size: NA; CDR3 protein: CATSDPAGTLNEQFF; CDR3 DNA: TGTGCCACCAGTGATCCTGCCGGGACTTTAAATGAGCAGTTCTTC
J gene: TRBJ1-5; D gene: NA; V gene: TRBV12-3/TRBV12-4; clone size: many; CDR3 protein: CASSLTANRPQHF; CDR3 DNA: TGTGCCAGCAGTCTGACGGCCAATCGGCCCCAGCATTTT
J gene: TRBJ1-4; D gene: NA; V gene: TRBV30; clone size: NA; CDR3 protein: CAWRGLRGEKLFF; CDR3 DNA: TGTGCCTGGAGGGGACTGAGGGGTGAAAAACTGTTTTTT
J gene: TRBJ1-1; D gene: NA; V gene: TRBV11-2; clone size: many; CDR3 protein: CASSRGPSEAFF; CDR3 DNA: TGTGCCAGCAGCCGAGGACCCTCTGAAGCTTTCTTT
J gene: TRBJ2-5; D gene: NA; V gene: TRBV7-6; clone size: NA; CDR3 protein: CASSASVAAARETQYF; CDR3 DNA: TGTGCCAGCAGCGCTAGCGTAGCGGCGGCCCGAGAGACCCAGTACTTC
J gene: TRBJ1-5; D gene: TRBD1; V gene: TRBV24-1; clone size: NA; CDR3 protein: CATNEGQGGSNQPQHF; CDR3 DNA: TGTGCCACCAATGAAGGACAGGGAGGGAGCAATCAGCCCCAGCATTTT